This TCR beta chain was observed in a study of blood T cells in healthy people across ages. Germline CDR1 LGHNA, CDR2 YNFKEQ. The CDR3 sequence is 17 residues long. V lost 0 bases and J 2 bases, leaving 17 bases between the germline ends. The second PCR ran roughly 7 to 11 cycles with a sample-barcoded 5' primer and J-beta primers. TCRdb reprocessed the 5' RACE reads with MiXCR, giving one entry per CDR3 protein. The repertoire holds about 940,000 distinct CDR3 sequences, with around 48% as singletons. Donors gave roughly 10 milliliters of peripheral blood apiece. The chain is built from TRBV4-2 and TRBJ2-7, with D maybe TRBD2 (6 bases). The clonotype originates from a man aged 25-40 years in good health. Sequencing used blood. CDR3 amino acids: CASSQEEGSNAAYEQYF. The CDR3 nucleotides are TGTGCCAGCAGCCAAGAGGAGGGCTCCAACGCCGCCTACGAGCAGTACTTC.